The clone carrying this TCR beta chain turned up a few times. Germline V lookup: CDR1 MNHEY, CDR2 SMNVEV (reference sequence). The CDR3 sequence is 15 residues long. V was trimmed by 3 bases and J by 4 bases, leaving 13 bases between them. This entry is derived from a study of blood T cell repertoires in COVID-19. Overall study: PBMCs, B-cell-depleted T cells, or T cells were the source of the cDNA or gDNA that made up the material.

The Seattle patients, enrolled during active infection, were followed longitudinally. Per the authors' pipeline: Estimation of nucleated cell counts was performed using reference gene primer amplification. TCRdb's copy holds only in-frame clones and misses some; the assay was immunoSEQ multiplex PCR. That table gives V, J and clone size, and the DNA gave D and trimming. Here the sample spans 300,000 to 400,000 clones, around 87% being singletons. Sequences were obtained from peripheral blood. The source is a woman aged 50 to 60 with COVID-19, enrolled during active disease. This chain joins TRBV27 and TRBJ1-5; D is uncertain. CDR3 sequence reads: CASSLGSLDNQPQHF. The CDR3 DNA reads TGTGCCAGCAGTTTGGGCTCTTTGGATAATCAGCCCCAGCATTTT.